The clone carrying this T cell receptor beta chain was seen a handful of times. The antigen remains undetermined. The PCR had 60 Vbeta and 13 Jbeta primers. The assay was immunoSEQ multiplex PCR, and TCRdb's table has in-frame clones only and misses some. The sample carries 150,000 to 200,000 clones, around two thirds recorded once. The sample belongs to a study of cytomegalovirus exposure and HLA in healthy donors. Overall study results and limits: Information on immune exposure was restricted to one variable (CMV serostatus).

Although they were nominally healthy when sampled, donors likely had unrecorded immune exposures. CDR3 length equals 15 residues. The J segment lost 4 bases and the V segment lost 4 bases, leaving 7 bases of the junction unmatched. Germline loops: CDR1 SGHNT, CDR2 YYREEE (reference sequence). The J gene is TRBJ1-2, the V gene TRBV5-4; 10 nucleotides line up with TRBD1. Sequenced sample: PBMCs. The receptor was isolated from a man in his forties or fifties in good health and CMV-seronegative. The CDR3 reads CASSTWDRGPYGYTF. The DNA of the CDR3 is TGTGCCAGCAGCACCTGGGACAGGGGCCCCTATGGCTACACCTTC.